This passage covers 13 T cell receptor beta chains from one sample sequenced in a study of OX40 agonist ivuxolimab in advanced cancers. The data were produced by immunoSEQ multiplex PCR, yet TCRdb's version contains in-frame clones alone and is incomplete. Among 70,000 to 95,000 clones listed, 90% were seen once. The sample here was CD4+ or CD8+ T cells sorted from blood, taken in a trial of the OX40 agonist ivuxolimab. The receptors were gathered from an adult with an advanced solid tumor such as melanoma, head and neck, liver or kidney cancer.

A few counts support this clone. As DNA, the CDR3 is TGTGCCAGCATACAGGTGGTTGGCTACACCTTC. It is translated as CASIQVVGYTF. The chain recombines TRBV2 with TRBJ1-2, with TRBD1 as a possible D gene (5 bases). Trimming took 7 bases from V and 7 from J, leaving 10 bases between them. The length of the CDR3 is 11 residues. The germline V gene has CDR1 SNHLY and CDR2 FYNNEI.

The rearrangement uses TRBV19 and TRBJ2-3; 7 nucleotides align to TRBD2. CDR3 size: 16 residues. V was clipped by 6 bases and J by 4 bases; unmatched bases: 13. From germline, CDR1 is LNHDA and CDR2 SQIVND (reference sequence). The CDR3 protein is CASREAGWGGADTQYF. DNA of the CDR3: TGTGCCAGTAGGGAAGCGGGATGGGGGGGGGCAGATACGCAGTATTTT.

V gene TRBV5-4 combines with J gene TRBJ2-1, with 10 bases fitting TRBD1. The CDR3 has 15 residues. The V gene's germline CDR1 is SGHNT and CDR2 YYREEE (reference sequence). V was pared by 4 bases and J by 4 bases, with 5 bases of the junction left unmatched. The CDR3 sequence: CASSIGQGGYNEQFF. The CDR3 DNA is TGTGCCAGCAGCATAGGACAGGGGGGATACAATGAGCAGTTCTTC.

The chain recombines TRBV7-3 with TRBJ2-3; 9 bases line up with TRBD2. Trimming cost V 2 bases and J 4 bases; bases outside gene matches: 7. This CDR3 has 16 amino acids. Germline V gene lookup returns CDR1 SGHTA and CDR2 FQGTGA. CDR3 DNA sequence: TGTGCCAGCAGCTTAGGTTCCCTAGCGGGGCCAGATACGCAGTATTTT. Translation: CASSLGSLAGPDTQYF.

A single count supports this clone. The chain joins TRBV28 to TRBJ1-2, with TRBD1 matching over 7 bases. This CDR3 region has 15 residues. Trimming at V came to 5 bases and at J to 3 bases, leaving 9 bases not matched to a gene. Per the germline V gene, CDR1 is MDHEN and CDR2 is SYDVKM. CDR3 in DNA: TGTGCCAGCAGTCTCATCGGGACAGATCACTATGGCTACACCTTC. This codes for CASSLIGTDHYGYTF.

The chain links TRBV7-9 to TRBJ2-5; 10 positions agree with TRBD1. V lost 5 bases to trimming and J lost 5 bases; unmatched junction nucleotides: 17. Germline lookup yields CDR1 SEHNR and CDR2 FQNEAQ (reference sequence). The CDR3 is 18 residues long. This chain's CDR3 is CASSPGQTGGAGRETQYF. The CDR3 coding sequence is TGTGCCAGCAGCCCCGGCCAGACAGGGGGCGCAGGTCGGGAGACCCAGTACTTC.

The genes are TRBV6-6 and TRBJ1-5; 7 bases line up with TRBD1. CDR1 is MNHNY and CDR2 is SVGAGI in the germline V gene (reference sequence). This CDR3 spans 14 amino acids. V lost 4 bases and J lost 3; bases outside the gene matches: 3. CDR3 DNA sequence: TGTGCCAGCAGTTCAGGGGGAAACAATCAGCCCCAGCATTTT. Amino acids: CASSSGGNNQPQHF.

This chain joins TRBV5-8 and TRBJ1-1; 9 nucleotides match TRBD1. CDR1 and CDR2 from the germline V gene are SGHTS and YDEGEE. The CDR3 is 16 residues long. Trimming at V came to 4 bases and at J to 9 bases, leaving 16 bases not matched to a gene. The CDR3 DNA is TGTGCCAGCAGCACCGGCCGTGAGTGGGGACAGGGTCAAGCTTTCTTT. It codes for CASSTGREWGQGQAFF.

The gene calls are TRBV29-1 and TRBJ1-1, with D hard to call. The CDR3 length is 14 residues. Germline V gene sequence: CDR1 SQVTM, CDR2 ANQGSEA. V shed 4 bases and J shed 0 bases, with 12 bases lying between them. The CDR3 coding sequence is TGCAGCGTTGGAGCTCAGGACCTGAACACTGAAGCTTTCTTT. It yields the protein CSVGAQDLNTEAFF.

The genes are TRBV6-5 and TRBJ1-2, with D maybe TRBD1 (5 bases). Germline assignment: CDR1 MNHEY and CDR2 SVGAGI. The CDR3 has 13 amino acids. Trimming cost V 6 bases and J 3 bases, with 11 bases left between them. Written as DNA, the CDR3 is TGTGCCAGCAGGAGGGGTTTTGACTATGGCTACACCTTC. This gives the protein CASRRGFDYGYTF.

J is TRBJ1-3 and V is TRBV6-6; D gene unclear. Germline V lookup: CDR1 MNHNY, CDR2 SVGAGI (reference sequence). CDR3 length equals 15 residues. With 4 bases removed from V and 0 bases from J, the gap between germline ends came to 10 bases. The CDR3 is CASSWEGNSGNTIYF. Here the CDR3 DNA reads TGTGCCAGCAGTTGGGAAGGAAACTCTGGAAACACCATATATTTT.

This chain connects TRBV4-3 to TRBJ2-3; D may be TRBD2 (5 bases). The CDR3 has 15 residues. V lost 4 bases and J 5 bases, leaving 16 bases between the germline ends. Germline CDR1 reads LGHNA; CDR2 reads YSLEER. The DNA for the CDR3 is TGCGCCAGCAGCCCGGGGTCGATTCTGGGAGATACGCAGTATTTT. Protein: CASSPGSILGDTQYF.

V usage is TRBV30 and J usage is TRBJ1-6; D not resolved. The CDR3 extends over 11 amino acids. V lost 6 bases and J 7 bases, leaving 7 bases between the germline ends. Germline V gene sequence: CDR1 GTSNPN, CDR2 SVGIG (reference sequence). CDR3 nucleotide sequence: TGTGCCTGTATGACAAATTCACCCCTCCACTTT. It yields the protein CACMTNSPLHF.